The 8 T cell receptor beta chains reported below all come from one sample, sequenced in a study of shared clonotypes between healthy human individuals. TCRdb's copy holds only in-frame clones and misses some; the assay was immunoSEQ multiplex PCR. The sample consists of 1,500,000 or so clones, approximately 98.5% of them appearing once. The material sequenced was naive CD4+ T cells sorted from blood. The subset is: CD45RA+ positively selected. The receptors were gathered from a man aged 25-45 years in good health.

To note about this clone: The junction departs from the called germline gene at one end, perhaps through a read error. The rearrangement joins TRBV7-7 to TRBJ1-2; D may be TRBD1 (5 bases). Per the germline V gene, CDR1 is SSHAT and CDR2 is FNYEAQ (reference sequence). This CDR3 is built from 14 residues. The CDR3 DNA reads TGTGCTAGCAGCTCTTGGGGAGGGGCGCGCGGCTACACCTTC. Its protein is CASSSWGGARGYTF.

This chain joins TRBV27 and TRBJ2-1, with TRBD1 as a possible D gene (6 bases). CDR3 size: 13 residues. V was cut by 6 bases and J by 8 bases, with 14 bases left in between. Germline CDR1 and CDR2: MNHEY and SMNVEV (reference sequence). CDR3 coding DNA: TGTGCCAGCAGGTACCTCCCAGGGGATGAGCAGTTCTTC. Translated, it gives CASRYLPGDEQFF.

CDR3 bases: TGTGCCATCAGAGGTGGACTAGACACAGATACGCAGTATTTT. Residues: CAIRGGLDTDTQYF. The chain carries TRBV10-3 and TRBJ2-3; TRBD2 agrees at 7 bases. The length of the CDR3 is 14 residues. V lost 6 bases to trimming and J lost 2 bases; unmatched junction nucleotides: 5. The V gene's germline CDR1 is ENHRY and CDR2 SYGVKD.

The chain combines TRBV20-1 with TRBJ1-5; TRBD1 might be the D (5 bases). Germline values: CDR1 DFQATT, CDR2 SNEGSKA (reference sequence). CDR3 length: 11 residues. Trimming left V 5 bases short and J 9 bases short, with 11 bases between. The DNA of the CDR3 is TGCAGTGCTGGGGACTCTCGGCCCCAGCATTTT. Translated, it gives CSAGDSRPQHF.

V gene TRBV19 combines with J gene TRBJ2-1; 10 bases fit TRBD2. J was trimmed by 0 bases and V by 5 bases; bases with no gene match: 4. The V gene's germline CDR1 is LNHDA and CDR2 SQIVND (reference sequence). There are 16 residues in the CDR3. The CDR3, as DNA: TGTGCCAGTAGTGGGGGACTAGCGAGCTCCTACAATGAGCAGTTCTTC. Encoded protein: CASSGGLASSYNEQFF. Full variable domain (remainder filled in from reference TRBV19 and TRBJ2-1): DGGITQSPKYLFRKEGQNVTLSCEQNLNHDAMYWYRQDPGQGLRLIYYSQIVNDFQKGDIAEGYSVSREKKESFPLTVTSAQKNPTAFYLCASSGGLASSYNEQFFGPGTRLTVL.

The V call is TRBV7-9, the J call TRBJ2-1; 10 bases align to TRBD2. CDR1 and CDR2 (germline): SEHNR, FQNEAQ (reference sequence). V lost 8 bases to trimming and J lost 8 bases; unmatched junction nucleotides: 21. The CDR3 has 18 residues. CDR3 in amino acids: CASLKRGSGRARWDEQFF. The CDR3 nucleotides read TGTGCCAGCCTGAAACGGGGGAGCGGGAGGGCCAGGTGGGATGAGCAGTTCTTC.

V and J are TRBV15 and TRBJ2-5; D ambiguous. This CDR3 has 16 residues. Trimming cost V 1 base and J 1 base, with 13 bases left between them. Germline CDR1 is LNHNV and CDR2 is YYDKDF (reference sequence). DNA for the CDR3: TGTGCCACCAGCAGAGGATTAGGTGGCAGCCAAGAGACCCAGTACTTC. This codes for CATSRGLGGSQETQYF. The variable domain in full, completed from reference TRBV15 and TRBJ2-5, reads DAMVIQNPRYQVTQFGKPVTLSCSQTLNHNVMYWYQQKSSQAPKLLFHYYDKDFNNEADTPDNFQSRRPNTSFCFLDIRSPGLGDTAMYLCATSRGLGGSQETQYFGPGTRLLVL.

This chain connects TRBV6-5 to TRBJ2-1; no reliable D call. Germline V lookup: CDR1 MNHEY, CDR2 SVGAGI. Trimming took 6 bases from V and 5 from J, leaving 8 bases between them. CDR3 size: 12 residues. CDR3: CASSPGHNEQFF. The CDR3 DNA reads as TGTGCCAGCAGCCCGGGCCACAATGAGCAGTTCTTC.